This paragraph reports one T cell receptor (beta chain). Antigen unknown. A first 10-cycle multiplex round used 32 V-gene and 13 J-gene primers on TCR beta CDR3. TCRdb passed the multiplex PCR reads through MiXCR, listing each CDR3 protein once. The table shows approximately 2,500 distinct CDR3 sequences, with roughly 14% occurring only once. These data originate in a study of immune heterogeneity within non-small cell lung tumors. For the study at large: Among the tumors, a few were squamous cell carcinomas, under twelve were non-squamous carcinomas and 1 was not otherwise specified.

The authors used approximately 540 ng of bulk tumor genomic DNA per sample as template. Several biopsies per primary tumor, spaced far apart, were taken during surgery. Those enrolled were patients newly diagnosed with untreated non-small cell lung cancer and undergoing curative surgery. The donors were patients with newly diagnosed non-small cell lung cancer undergoing curative-intent surgery. General study findings and limits: Recurrence of the same dominant CDR3 beta clonotypes was seen across tumor sites within a patient, and site-unique high-frequency clones were present alongside them. Individual patients largely had distinct high-frequency T-cell receptor beta clonotypes from one another.

This TCR was sampled from a female donor with non-small cell lung cancer. The specimen sequenced was lung tumor tissue.

CDR3 sequence (DNA): TGTGCCAGCAACTCGGGGGACCCTCGGGGCGAGCAGTACTTC. Protein sequence: CASNSGDPRGEQYF. This chain connects TRBV27 to TRBJ2-7; tentative D call: TRBD2 (6 bases). CDR3 length: 14 amino acids. Trimming removed 7 bases from V and 6 bases from J, with 19 bases in between. Germline loops: CDR1 MNHEY, CDR2 SMNVEV (reference sequence).